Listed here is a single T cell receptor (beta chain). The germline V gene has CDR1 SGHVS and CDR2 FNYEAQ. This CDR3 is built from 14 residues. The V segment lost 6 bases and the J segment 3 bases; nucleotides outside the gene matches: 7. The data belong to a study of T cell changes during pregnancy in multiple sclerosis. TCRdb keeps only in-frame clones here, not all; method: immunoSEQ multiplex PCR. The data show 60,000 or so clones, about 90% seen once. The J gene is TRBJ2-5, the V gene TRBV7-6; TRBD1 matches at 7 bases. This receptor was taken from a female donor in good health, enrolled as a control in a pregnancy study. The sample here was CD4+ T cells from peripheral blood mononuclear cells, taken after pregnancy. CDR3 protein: CASSLPTGKETQYF. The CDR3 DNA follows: TGTGCCAGCAGTTTACCGACAGGGAAAGAGACCCAGTACTTC.